The next 23 T cell receptor beta chains were all read from a single sample in a study of blood T cell repertoires in COVID-19. This table comes from immunoSEQ multiplex PCR, and its TCRdb copy is limited to in-frame clones, with some not included. The sample records over 100,000 clones, about 86% being singletons. Material: peripheral blood. The receptors originated from a woman over 75 with active or convalescent COVID-19.

The V call is TRBV6-2 or TRBV6-3, the J call TRBJ2-3, with a weak D call TRBD1 (6 bases). Germline V lookup: CDR1 MNHEY, CDR2 SVGEGT. The CDR3 is 13 amino acids. V shed 5 bases and J shed 2 bases, with 8 bases lying between them. The CDR3 DNA sequence: TGTGCCAGCAGTCGGGACAACACAGATACGCAGTATTTT. Its protein is CASSRDNTDTQYF.

The chain links TRBV6-5 to TRBJ2-1, with D perhaps matching TRBD1 (5 bases). Per germline, CDR1 MNHEY and CDR2 SVGAGI. The CDR3 covers 12 residues. V was trimmed by 6 bases and J by 5 bases, leaving 8 bases between them. For the CDR3, the DNA is TGTGCCAGCAGGCAGGGTGACAATGAGCAGTTCTTC. Amino acids: CASRQGDNEQFF.

This chain connects TRBV28 to TRBJ1-1; 10 nucleotides line up with TRBD1. Trimming removed 4 bases from V and 0 bases from J; junction bases left unmatched: 8. The CDR3 is 17 amino acids. Germline V lookup: CDR1 MDHEN, CDR2 SYDVKM. CDR3 sequence reads: CASSSTWDRGMNTEAFF. DNA of the CDR3: TGTGCCAGCAGTTCCACGTGGGACAGGGGCATGAACACTGAAGCTTTCTTT.

The CDR3, as DNA: TGTGCCACCAGCAGAGGGATTGGGGGGGCGGAAACACGATCTAACTATGGCTACACCTTC. The encoded protein is CATSRGIGGAETRSNYGYTF. The chain is built from TRBV15 and TRBJ1-2; weak D call: TRBD1 (6 bases). Trimming left V 1 base short and J 0 bases short, with 24 bases between. The germline V gene has CDR1 LNHNV and CDR2 YYDKDF (reference sequence). The CDR3 sequence is 20 residues long.

The chain is built from TRBV19 and TRBJ1-2; TRBD1 is a possible D gene (6 bases). The germline CDR1 and CDR2 sequences are LNHDA and SQIVND (reference sequence). The V end lost 3 bases, the J end lost 4 bases, and 6 bases lay between the germline ends. The CDR3 covers 12 residues. CDR3 DNA sequence: TGTGCCAGTAGTATGGACAGCTATGGCTACACCTTC. As protein: CASSMDSYGYTF.

The V gene is TRBV6-5, the J gene TRBJ2-2; 10 bases fit TRBD1. Germline lookup yields CDR1 MNHEY and CDR2 SVGAGI. The CDR3 extends over 14 amino acids. J lost 4 bases, V lost 11 bases, and 7 bases had no gene match. CDR3 in amino acids: CAATGTGVTGELFF. For the CDR3, the DNA is TGTGCCGCCACCGGGACAGGGGTCACCGGGGAGCTGTTTTTT.

The rearrangement links TRBV2 to TRBJ1-5, with D possibly TRBD1 on 6 matching bases. Germline V CDR1 and CDR2: SNHLY, FYNNEI. CDR3 length equals 15 residues. V lost 5 bases and J lost 3, with 14 bases in between. The CDR3 DNA follows: TGTGCCAGCAGTAGAGGGGGGGGCCACAATCAGCCCCAGCATTTT. Its protein is CASSRGGGHNQPQHF.

This chain uses TRBV25-1 with TRBJ1-2; 9 nucleotides line up with TRBD1. The V and J ends lost 6 bases and 3 bases, in that order; junction bases with no gene match: 8. Germline V gene sequence: CDR1 MGHDK, CDR2 SYGVNS. The CDR3 has 15 amino acids. CDR3 DNA: TGTGCCAGCAGGGGACAGGGATCACGGCACTATGGCTACACCTTC. Amino acid sequence: CASRGQGSRHYGYTF.

The gene calls are TRBV9 and TRBJ1-4, with TRBD1 identical over 7 bases. Germline trimming cut 0 bases from V and 4 bases from J; bases unmatched to any gene: 3. CDR3 length: 15 residues. In germline, CDR1 is SGDLS, CDR2 YYNGEE. The CDR3 nucleotides are TGTGCCAGCAGCGTAGCTGACAGGGATAATGAAAAACTGTTTTTT. Its translation: CASSVADRDNEKLFF.

The gene calls are TRBV6-1 and TRBJ1-4; tentatively, D is TRBD1 (6 bases). This CDR3 has 15 amino acids. The V gene's germline CDR1 is MNHNS and CDR2 SASEGT. Trimming took off 3 bases at V and 6 bases at J, with 14 bases between the two ends. DNA of the CDR3: TGTGCCAGCAGTGATCGAAACAGGGACGATGAAAAACTGTTTTTT. Its translation: CASSDRNRDDEKLFF.

The chain couples TRBV9 to TRBJ1-2; 7 positions match TRBD1. Trimming cost V 6 bases and J 8 bases; bases outside gene matches: 10. From germline, CDR1 is SGDLS and CDR2 YYNGEE. The CDR3 is 13 amino acids. The CDR3 loop reads CASTRGSPSGYTF. The DNA of the CDR3 is TGTGCCAGCACCAGGGGGTCCCCCTCCGGCTACACCTTC.

Concerning this clone itself: Other DNA sequences within the sample encode an identical CDR3. The V and J genes are TRBV27 and TRBJ2-3, with no clear D. The CDR3 extends over 13 amino acids. Trimming took 2 bases from V and 1 from J, leaving 4 bases between them. CDR1 is MNHEY, CDR2 SMNVEV, per germline (reference sequence). The CDR3 region is CASSLTRTDTQYF. The CDR3 DNA reads TGTGCCAGCAGTTTAACACGCACAGATACGCAGTATTTT.

The CDR3 loop reads CASSKRTGPTEAFF. In DNA form, the CDR3 reads TGTGCCAGTAGTAAACGGACAGGCCCCACTGAAGCTTTCTTT. V and J are TRBV19 and TRBJ1-1; 7 bases agree with TRBD1. Germline V CDR1 and CDR2: LNHDA, SQIVND (reference sequence). The CDR3 has 14 residues. The trim removed 4 bases at V and 4 bases at J, leaving 6 bases unmatched.

This sequence joins TRBV6-5 and TRBJ1-2; 9 bases are a match to TRBD1. CDR1 and CDR2 (germline): MNHEY, SVGAGI. The CDR3 runs 15 residues. J was trimmed by 4 bases and V by 0 bases; bases with no gene match: 3. CDR3 sequence (DNA): TGTGCCAGCAGTTACTCGTCGGGACAGGGCTATGGCTACACCTTC. This codes for CASSYSSGQGYGYTF.

The chain couples TRBV3-1 (or the pseudogene TRBV3-2) to TRBJ2-4; a possible D gene is TRBD2 (6 bases). Between the trimmed V and J ends, which lost 5 bases and 6 bases, there was a span of 20 bases. This CDR3 is 16 amino acids long. Per the germline V gene, CDR1 is LGHDT and CDR2 is YNNKEL (reference sequence). The CDR3 nucleotides are TGTGCCAGCAGCTCGGGACTCCGAAGCCGACTAAACATTCAGTACTTC. This gives the protein CASSSGLRSRLNIQYF.

The chain carries TRBV10-3 and TRBJ2-7; 9 bases map to TRBD2. Germline V gene sequence: CDR1 ENHRY, CDR2 SYGVKD. This CDR3 is 15 amino acids long. J gave up 0 bases and V 6 bases, and 6 bases lay outside the gene matches. The CDR3 region has the DNA TGTGCCATCAGCAAGCCTAGCGGGATCTCCTACGAGCAGTACTTC. This gives the protein CAISKPSGISYEQYF.

The genes are TRBV11-2 and TRBJ2-7; TRBD1 agrees at 12 bases. The length of the CDR3 is 18 residues. V was clipped by 3 bases and J by 5 bases; unmatched bases: 14. Germline loops: CDR1 SGHAT, CDR2 FQNNGV. CDR3 in DNA: TGTGCCAGCAGCTTGCCCGGGACAGGGGGCGCGTGGTTGAACGAGCAGTACTTC. Its translation is CASSLPGTGGAWLNEQYF.

The J gene is TRBJ2-1, the V gene TRBV30; a weak D match, TRBD1 (5 bases). V lost 1 base to trimming and J lost 8 bases, with 9 bases between them. Germline assignment: CDR1 GTSNPN and CDR2 SVGIG (reference sequence). The CDR3 extends over 12 amino acids. The CDR3 DNA reads as TGTGCCTGGAGTGATAGGGGCCATGAGCAGTTCTTC. This encodes CAWSDRGHEQFF.

This chain connects TRBV10-3 to TRBJ2-7, with 9 bases matching TRBD1. J gave up 3 bases and V 5 bases, and 11 bases lay outside the gene matches. The germline gives CDR1 ENHRY, CDR2 SYGVKD. The CDR3 consists of 16 residues. The CDR3 DNA reads TGTGCCATCAGTTCTGCACAGGGGGCCCACCTCTACGAGCAGTACTTC. Protein sequence: CAISSAQGAHLYEQYF.

The chain employs TRBV27 and TRBJ2-1, with TRBD2 matching over 8 bases. The CDR3 is 15 residues long. The junction had 1 base not matched to a gene; V was cut back by 3 bases and J by 0 bases. Per germline, CDR1 MNHEY and CDR2 SMNVEV (reference sequence). CDR3 nucleotide sequence: TGTGCCAGCAGTTTTAGCGGGACCTCCTACAATGAGCAGTTCTTC. It yields the protein CASSFSGTSYNEQFF.

This clone was seen more than once but under ten times. This rearrangement joins TRBV3-1 (or the pseudogene TRBV3-2) to TRBJ2-7, with 12 bases aligning to TRBD2. V was clipped by 1 base and J by 5 bases; unmatched bases: 6. This CDR3 spans 16 amino acids. In germline, CDR1 is LGHDT, CDR2 YNNKEL (reference sequence). CDR3 in amino acids: CASSQAMTSGSHEQYF. In DNA, the CDR3 is TGTGCCAGCAGCCAAGCCATGACTAGCGGGAGTCACGAGCAGTACTTC.

The V call is TRBV28, the J call TRBJ2-7, with a weak D call TRBD2 (5 bases). Trimming took off 6 bases at V and 6 bases at J, with 18 bases between the two ends. CDR1 and CDR2 (germline): MDHEN, SYDVKM. CDR3 length: 14 amino acids. CDR3 sequence reads: CASRPPGSPLEQYF. In DNA form, the CDR3 reads TGTGCCAGCAGGCCCCCGGGGAGTCCCCTCGAGCAGTACTTC. Drawing the rest from reference TRBV28 and TRBJ2-7, the complete variable domain is DVKVTQSSRYLVKRTGEKVFLECVQDMDHENMFWYRQDPGLGLRLIYFSYDVKMKEKGDIPEGYSVSREKKERFSLILESASTNQTSMYLCASRPPGSPLEQYFGPGTRLTVT.

The gene calls are TRBV5-1 and TRBJ2-3; perhaps TRBD1 as D (8 bases). Germline V gene data show CDR1 as SGHRS and CDR2 as YFSETQ. The germline V and J ends were trimmed by 3 bases and 2 bases, with 19 bases remaining between them. There are 17 residues in the CDR3. This chain's CDR3 is CASSSGQGGRSTDTQYF. CDR3 DNA: TGCGCCAGCAGCTCCGGACAGGGAGGGAGGTCCACAGATACGCAGTATTTT.